The next 22 T cell receptor beta chains were all read from a single sample in a study of identical twins. TCRdb ran MiXCR on the 5' RACE reads and lists one entry per CDR3 protein. The sample has around 20,000 distinct CDR3 sequences, roughly 70% seen once; the top ten hold around 6.4%. The sample taken for sequencing was memory (CD45RO+) T cells sorted from blood. The source is a woman between 18 and 29 years old in good health. This table probably holds off-target reads from a library built for another chain.

This sequence joins TRBV10-2 and TRBJ2-3; D unclear. Trimming took 10 bases from V and 4 from J, leaving 15 bases between them. The germline V gene has CDR1 WSHSY and CDR2 SAAADI. CDR3 length equals 13 residues. The chain's CDR3 is CATTKPDADTQYF. The CDR3 region has the DNA TGCGCCACCACAAAACCCGACGCAGATACGCAGTATTTT.

This clonotype was picked up one time. This chain uses TRBV15 with TRBJ1-3; D is possibly TRBD1 (6 bases). V was trimmed by 1 base and J by 0 bases, leaving 13 bases between them. The CDR3 runs to 17 residues. The germline gives CDR1 LNHNV, CDR2 YYDKDF (reference sequence). CDR3 DNA: TGTGCCACCAGCAGAGGTGGACAGTCCTTCTCTGGAAACACCATATATTTT. Translated: CATSRGGQSFSGNTIYF.

The chain carries TRBV12-3 or TRBV12-4 and TRBJ2-1; 7 bases agree with TRBD2. With V trimmed by 2 bases and J by 7 bases, 2 bases remained unmatched. The CDR3 is 13 residues long. The CDR3 region is CASSLTRENEQFF. The CDR3 DNA follows: TGTGCCAGCAGTTTAACGCGGGAGAATGAGCAGTTCTTC.

V usage is TRBV10-1 and J usage is TRBJ2-1; D is ambiguous. The CDR3 totals 16 residues. Germline loops: CDR1 WNHNN, CDR2 SYGVQD (reference sequence). With 3 bases removed from V and 0 bases from J, the gap between germline ends came to 12 bases. The CDR3 DNA follows: TGCGCCAGCAGTGAAGACTCCTCGAGCTCCTACAATGAGCAGTTCTTC. Amino acid sequence: CASSEDSSSSYNEQFF.

The chain combines TRBV13 with TRBJ2-3, with a tentative D call TRBD2 (5 bases). CDR3 length: 15 amino acids. Germline CDR1 is PRHDT and CDR2 is FYEKMQ (reference sequence). V lost 5 bases, J lost 3 bases, and 15 bases lay in between. The CDR3 sequence is CASSPGRTSTDTQYF. The CDR3 region has the DNA TGTGCCAGCAGCCCCGGACGGACTTCGACAGATACGCAGTATTTT.

This chain joins TRBV15 and TRBJ1-6; unclear D gene. CDR3 length equals 14 residues. The V gene's germline CDR1 is LNHNV and CDR2 YYDKDF (reference sequence). The V end was cut by 6 bases, the J end by 1 base, with 7 bases between. The CDR3: CATSGSSYNSPLHF. The CDR3 DNA sequence: TGTGCCACCAGTGGCAGTTCCTATAATTCACCCCTCCACTTT. Variable domain in full (rest from reference TRBV15 and TRBJ1-6): DAMVIQNPRYQVTQFGKPVTLSCSQTLNHNVMYWYQQKSSQAPKLLFHYYDKDFNNEADTPDNFQSRRPNTSFCFLDIRSPGLGDTAMYLCATSGSSYNSPLHFGNGTRLTVT.

The chain joins TRBV24-1 to TRBJ2-1, with TRBD2 identical over 8 bases. J lost 6 bases, V lost 2 bases, and 8 bases had no gene match. Germline V gene sequence: CDR1 KGHDR, CDR2 SFDVKD. This CDR3 comprises 16 residues. CDR3 sequence reads: CATSDSRTSPSNEQFF. CDR3 in DNA: TGTGCCACCAGTGATTCCCGGACTAGCCCCAGCAATGAGCAGTTCTTC.

The chain has TRBV9 and TRBJ2-7, with 7 positions matching TRBD2. The ends lost 3 bases at V and 0 bases at J; junction bases unmatched: 3. CDR3 length: 14 amino acids. Germline V gene data show CDR1 as SGDLS and CDR2 as YYNGEE. CDR3: CASSDGDYSYEQYF. The CDR3 DNA is TGTGCCAGCAGCGACGGGGACTACTCCTACGAGCAGTACTTC.

The gene calls are TRBV12-3 or TRBV12-4 and TRBJ2-1; D uncertain. The CDR3 consists of 13 residues. Trimming stripped 7 bases from V and 12 bases from J, with 19 bases between. The CDR3 DNA sequence: TGTGCCAGCACCAACAGCGCCTCTACTTGGCAGTTCTTC. Amino acid sequence: CASTNSASTWQFF.

The chain recombines TRBV4-2 with TRBJ2-3; 7 bases match TRBD1. The trim removed 2 bases at V and 4 bases at J, leaving 6 bases unmatched. The V gene's germline CDR1 is LGHNA and CDR2 YNFKEQ. The CDR3 has 15 amino acids. The CDR3 loop reads CASSQQAGGPDTQYF. The CDR3 DNA sequence: TGTGCCAGCAGCCAACAGGCAGGGGGACCAGATACGCAGTATTTT.

This clonotype is labeled medium-sized. The chain employs TRBV24-1 and TRBJ2-3; no clear D. In germline, CDR1 is KGHDR, CDR2 SFDVKD. The CDR3 covers 14 residues. V lost 1 base, J lost 3 bases, and 7 bases lay in between. As DNA, the CDR3 is TGTGCCACCAGTGATTTCTCCCGGACAGATACGCAGTATTTT. This translates into CATSDFSRTDTQYF.

The chain recombines TRBV4-1 with TRBJ1-5; 9 bases are shared with TRBD1. The junction had 7 bases not matched to a gene; V was cut back by 1 base and J by 6 bases. There are 16 residues in the CDR3. The V gene's germline CDR1 is MGHRA and CDR2 YSYEKL. CDR3 loop: CASSQVTGGYVQPQHF. The CDR3 coding sequence is TGCGCCAGCAGCCAAGTAACAGGGGGCTACGTTCAGCCCCAGCATTTT.

The rearrangement uses TRBV2 and TRBJ2-1; 12 bases are shared with TRBD2. Looked up from germline, CDR1 is SNHLY and CDR2 is FYNNEI. This CDR3 spans 12 amino acids. Trimming cost V 6 bases and J 14 bases; bases outside gene matches: 5. The CDR3 protein is CASRTSGSREFF. The CDR3 DNA follows: TGTGCCAGCAGGACTAGCGGGAGTAGGGAGTTCTTC. Full variable domain (outside the CDR3, taken from reference TRBV2 and TRBJ2-1): EPEVTQTPSHQVTQMGQEVILRCVPISNHLYFYWYRQILGQKVEFLVSFYNNEISEKSEIFDDQFSVERPDGSNFTLKIRSTKLEDSAMYFCASRTSGSREFFGPGTRLTVL.

The V and J genes are TRBV5-4 and TRBJ2-1; 15 positions agree with TRBD2. From germline, CDR1 is SGHNT and CDR2 YYREEE (reference sequence). The CDR3 is made up of 16 amino acids. Germline trimming cut 4 bases from V and 6 bases from J; bases unmatched to any gene: 5. Here the CDR3 DNA reads TGTGCCAGCAGCCCCGGGACTAGCGGGAGGCCCAATGAGCAGTTCTTC. It encodes CASSPGTSGRPNEQFF.

The chain combines TRBV2 with TRBJ2-7, with no clear D. Germline V gene data show CDR1 as SNHLY and CDR2 as FYNNEI. The CDR3 is made up of 13 amino acids. Trimming stripped 1 base from V and 7 bases from J, with 11 bases between. This CDR3 reads CASSEDRIKEQYF. CDR3 bases: TGTGCCAGCAGTGAAGACAGAATCAAGGAGCAGTACTTC. Full variable domain (outside the CDR3, taken from reference TRBV2 and TRBJ2-7): EPEVTQTPSHQVTQMGQEVILRCVPISNHLYFYWYRQILGQKVEFLVSFYNNEISEKSEIFDDQFSVERPDGSNFTLKIRSTKLEDSAMYFCASSEDRIKEQYFGPGTRLTVT.

V gene TRBV4-3 combines with J gene TRBJ2-6; D is uncertain. V gave up 0 bases and J gave up 4 bases, with 7 bases separating them. The CDR3 covers 15 residues. Germline CDR1 is LGHNA and CDR2 is YSLEER. The CDR3 sequence is CASSQDLSGANVLTF. The CDR3, as DNA: TGCGCCAGCAGCCAAGACCTCTCCGGGGCCAACGTCCTGACTTTC.

The V gene is TRBV6-5, the J gene TRBJ2-6; 8 bases are shared with TRBD2. The germline V gene has CDR1 MNHEY and CDR2 SVGAGI. The CDR3 consists of 19 residues. V shed 2 bases, J shed 1 base, and the junction held 10 bases outside the gene matches. For the CDR3, the DNA is TGTGCCAGCAGTTACGCTCCGTTAGCGGGAACTTCTGGGGCCAACGTCCTGACTTTC. Protein: CASSYAPLAGTSGANVLTF.

This chain connects TRBV6-2 or TRBV6-3 to TRBJ1-1; TRBD1 might be the D (6 bases). Looked up from germline, CDR1 is MNHEY and CDR2 is SVGEGT. Trimming cost V 6 bases and J 5 bases, with 7 bases left between them. The CDR3 totals 11 residues. The CDR3 region is CASSQGTEAFF. In DNA form, the CDR3 reads TGTGCCAGCAGCCAGGGGACTGAAGCTTTCTTT.

V and J are TRBV29-1 and TRBJ2-1; 11 nucleotides match TRBD2. The CDR3 contains 13 residues. Germline lookup yields CDR1 SQVTM and CDR2 ANQGSEA. Trimming cost V 4 bases and J 8 bases; bases outside gene matches: 4. CDR3 bases: TGCAGCGTTGTAGCGGGAGGGCTCGATGAGCAGTTCTTC. As protein: CSVVAGGLDEQFF.

This clonotype is a singleton in its sample. The chain employs TRBV30 and TRBJ1-3; D is ambiguous. Germline CDR1 and CDR2: GTSNPN and SVGIG (reference sequence). The ends were cut back, 3 bases at V and 3 bases at J, with 12 bases in the middle. CDR3 length equals 14 residues. CDR3 amino acids: CAWSPSEYGNTIYF. The CDR3 DNA is TGTGCCTGGAGCCCCTCCGAGTATGGAAACACCATATATTTT. Looking up the rest from reference TRBV30 and TRBJ1-3 gives the full variable domain: SQTIHQWPATLVQPVGSPLSLECTVEGTSNPNLYWYRQAAGRGLQLLFYSVGIGQISSEVPQNLSASRPQDRQFILSSKKLLLSDSGFYLCAWSPSEYGNTIYFGEGSWLTVV.

Turning to this clonotype: Germline is not matched at one junction end, which may reflect a read error. This sequence joins TRBV7-7 and TRBJ2-3, with TRBD2 matching over 8 bases. This CDR3 spans 15 amino acids. Germline assignment: CDR1 SSHAT and CDR2 FNYEAQ (reference sequence). The CDR3 bases are TGTGCCAGCAGCTTAGCGGCGGGAGGCCCAGACACGCAGTATTTT. Translation: CASSLAAGGPDTQYF. Full variable domain (rest looked up from reference TRBV7-7 and TRBJ2-3): GAGVSQSPRYKVTKRGQDVTLRCDPISSHATLYWYQQALGQGPEFLTYFNYEAQPDKSGLPSDRFSAERPEGSISTLTIQRTEQRDSAMYRCASSLAAGGPDTQYFGPGTRLTVL.

Within the sample, this clonotype is medium-sized. The J gene is TRBJ1-3, the V gene TRBV28; a weak D match, TRBD1 (6 bases). CDR1 and CDR2 from the germline V gene are MDHEN and SYDVKM. With 8 bases removed from V and 5 bases from J, the gap between germline ends came to 10 bases. This CDR3 has 12 amino acids. CDR3 loop: CASGTLRNTIYF. CDR3 nucleotides: TGTGCCAGCGGGACACTCCGAAACACCATATATTTT.